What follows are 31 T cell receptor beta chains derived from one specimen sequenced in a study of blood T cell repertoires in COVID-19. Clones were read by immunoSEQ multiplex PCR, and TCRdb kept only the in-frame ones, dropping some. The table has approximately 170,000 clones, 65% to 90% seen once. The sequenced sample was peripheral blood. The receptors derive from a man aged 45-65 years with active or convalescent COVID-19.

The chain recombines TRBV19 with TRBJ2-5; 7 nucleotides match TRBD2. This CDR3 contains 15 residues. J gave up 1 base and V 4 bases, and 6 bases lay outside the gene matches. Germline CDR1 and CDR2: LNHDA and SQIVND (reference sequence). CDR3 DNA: TGTGCCAGTAGTACGGGGAGGGGAACCCAAGAGACCCAGTACTTC. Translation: CASSTGRGTQETQYF.

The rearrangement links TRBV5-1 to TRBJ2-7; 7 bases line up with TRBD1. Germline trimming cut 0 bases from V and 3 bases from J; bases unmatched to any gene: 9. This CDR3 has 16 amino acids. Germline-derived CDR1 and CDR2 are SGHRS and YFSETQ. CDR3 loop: CASSLATGNTLYEQYF. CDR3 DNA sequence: TGCGCCAGCAGCTTGGCGACAGGGAACACCCTCTACGAGCAGTACTTC.

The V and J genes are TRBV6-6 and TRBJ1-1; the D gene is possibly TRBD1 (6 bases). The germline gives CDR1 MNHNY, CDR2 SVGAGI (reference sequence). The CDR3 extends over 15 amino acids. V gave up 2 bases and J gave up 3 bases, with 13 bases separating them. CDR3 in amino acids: CASSYEGAGDTEAFF. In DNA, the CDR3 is TGTGCCAGCAGTTACGAAGGGGCAGGGGACACTGAAGCTTTCTTT.

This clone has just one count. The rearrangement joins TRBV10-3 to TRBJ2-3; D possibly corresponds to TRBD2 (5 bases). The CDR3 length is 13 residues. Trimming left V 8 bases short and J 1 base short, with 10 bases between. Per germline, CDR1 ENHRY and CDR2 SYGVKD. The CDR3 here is CAIGGWGTDTQYF. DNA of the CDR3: TGTGCCATCGGAGGTTGGGGCACAGATACGCAGTATTTT.

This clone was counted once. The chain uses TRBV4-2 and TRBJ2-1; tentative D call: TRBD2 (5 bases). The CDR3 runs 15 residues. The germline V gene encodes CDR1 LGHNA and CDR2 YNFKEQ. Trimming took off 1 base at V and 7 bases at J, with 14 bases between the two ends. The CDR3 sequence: CASSQGENGGNEQFF. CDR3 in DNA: TGTGCCAGCAGCCAAGGGGAGAACGGCGGAAATGAGCAGTTCTTC.

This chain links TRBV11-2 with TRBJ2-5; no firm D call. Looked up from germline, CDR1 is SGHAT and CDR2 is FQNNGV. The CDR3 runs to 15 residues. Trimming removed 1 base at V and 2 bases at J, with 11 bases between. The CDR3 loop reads CASSLGYSPQETQYF. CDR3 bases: TGTGCCAGCAGCTTAGGCTACTCCCCTCAAGAGACCCAGTACTTC.

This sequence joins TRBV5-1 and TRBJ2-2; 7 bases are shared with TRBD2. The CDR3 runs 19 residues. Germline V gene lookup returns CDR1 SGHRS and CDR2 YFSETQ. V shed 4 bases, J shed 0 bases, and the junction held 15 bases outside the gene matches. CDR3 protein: CASSPSLLGGGTNTGELFF. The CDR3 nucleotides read TGCGCCAGCAGCCCCTCTCTCCTGGGCGGGGGAACGAACACCGGGGAGCTGTTTTTT. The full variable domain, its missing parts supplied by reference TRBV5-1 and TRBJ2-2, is KAGVTQTPRYLIKTRGQQVTLSCSPISGHRSVSWYQQTPGQGLQFLFEYFSETQRNKGNFPGRFSGRQFSNSRSEMNVSTLELGDSALYLCASSPSLLGGGTNTGELFFGEGSRLTVL.

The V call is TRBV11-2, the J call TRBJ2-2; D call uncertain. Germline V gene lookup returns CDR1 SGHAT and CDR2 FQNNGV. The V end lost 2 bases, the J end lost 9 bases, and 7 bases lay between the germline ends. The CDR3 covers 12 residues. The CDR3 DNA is TGTGCCAGCAGCTTATATTCTCGGGAGCTGTTTTTT. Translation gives CASSLYSRELFF. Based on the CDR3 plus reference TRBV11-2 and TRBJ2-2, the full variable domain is EAGVAQSPRYKIIEKRQSVAFWCNPISGHATLYWYQQILGQGPKLLIQFQNNGVVDDSQLPKDRFSAERLKGVDSTLKIQPAKLEDSAVYLCASSLYSRELFFGEGSRLTVL.

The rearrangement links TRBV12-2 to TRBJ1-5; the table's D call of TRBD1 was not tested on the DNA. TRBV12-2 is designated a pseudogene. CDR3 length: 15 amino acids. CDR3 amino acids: CASRFPQGGFEPQHF. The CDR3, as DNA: TGTGCAAGTCGCTTTCCACAGGGGGGATTTGAGCCCCAGCATTTT.

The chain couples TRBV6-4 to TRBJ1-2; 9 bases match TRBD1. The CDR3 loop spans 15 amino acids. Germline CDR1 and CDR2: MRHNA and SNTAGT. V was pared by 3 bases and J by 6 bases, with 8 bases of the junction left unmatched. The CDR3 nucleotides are TGTGCCAGCAGTGAAGAACCGGGACAGGGCCATGGCTACACCTTC. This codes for CASSEEPGQGHGYTF.

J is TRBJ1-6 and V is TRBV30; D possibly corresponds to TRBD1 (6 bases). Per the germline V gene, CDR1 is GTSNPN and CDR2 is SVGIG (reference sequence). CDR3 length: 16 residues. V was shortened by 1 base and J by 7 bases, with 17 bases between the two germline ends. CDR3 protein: CAWSARQAVSNSPLHF. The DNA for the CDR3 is TGTGCCTGGAGTGCGCGACAGGCGGTTTCCAATTCACCCCTCCACTTT.

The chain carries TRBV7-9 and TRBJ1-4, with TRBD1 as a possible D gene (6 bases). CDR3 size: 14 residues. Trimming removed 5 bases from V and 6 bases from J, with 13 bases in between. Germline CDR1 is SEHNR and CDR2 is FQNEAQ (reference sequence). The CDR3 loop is CASSPGEFDEKLFF. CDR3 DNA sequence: TGTGCCAGCAGCCCAGGGGAATTTGATGAAAAACTGTTTTTT.

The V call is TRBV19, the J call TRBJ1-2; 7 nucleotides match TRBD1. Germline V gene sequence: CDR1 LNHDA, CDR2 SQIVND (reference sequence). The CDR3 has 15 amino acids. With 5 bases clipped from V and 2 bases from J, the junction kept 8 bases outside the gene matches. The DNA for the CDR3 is TGTGCCAGTAGTCTGTACCGGGACAGCAACTATGGCTACACCTTC. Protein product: CASSLYRDSNYGYTF.

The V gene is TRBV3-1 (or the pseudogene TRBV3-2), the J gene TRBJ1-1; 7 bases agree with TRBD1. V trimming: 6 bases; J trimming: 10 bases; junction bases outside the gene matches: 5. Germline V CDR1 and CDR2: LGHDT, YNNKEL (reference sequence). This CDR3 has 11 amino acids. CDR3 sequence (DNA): TGTGCCAGCAGTTCTAGACAGGGAGCTTTCTTT. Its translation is CASSSRQGAFF.

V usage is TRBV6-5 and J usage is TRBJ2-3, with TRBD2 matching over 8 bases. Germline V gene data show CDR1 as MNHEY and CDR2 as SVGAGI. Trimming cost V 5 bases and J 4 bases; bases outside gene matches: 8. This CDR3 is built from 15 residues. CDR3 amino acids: CASSPREGVADTQYF. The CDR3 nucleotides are TGTGCCAGCAGTCCCCGGGAGGGAGTGGCAGATACGCAGTATTTT.

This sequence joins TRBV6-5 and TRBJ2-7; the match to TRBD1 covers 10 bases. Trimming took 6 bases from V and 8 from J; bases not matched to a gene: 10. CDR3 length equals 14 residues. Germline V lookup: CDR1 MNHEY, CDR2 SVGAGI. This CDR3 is CASRTGTGAFKQYF. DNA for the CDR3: TGTGCCAGCAGGACCGGGACAGGGGCATTCAAGCAGTACTTC.

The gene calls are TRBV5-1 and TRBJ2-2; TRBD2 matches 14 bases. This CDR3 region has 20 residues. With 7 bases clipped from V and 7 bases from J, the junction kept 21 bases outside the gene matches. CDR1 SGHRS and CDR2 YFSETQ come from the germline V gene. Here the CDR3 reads CASLPHSGLAGGRKGGELFF. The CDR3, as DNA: TGCGCCAGCCTACCCCACTCAGGACTAGCGGGAGGACGAAAGGGCGGGGAGCTGTTTTTT.

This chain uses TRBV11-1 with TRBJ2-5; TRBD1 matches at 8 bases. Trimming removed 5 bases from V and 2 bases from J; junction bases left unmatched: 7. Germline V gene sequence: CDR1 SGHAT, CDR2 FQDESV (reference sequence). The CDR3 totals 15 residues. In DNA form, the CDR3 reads TGTGCCAGCAGCCCGCAGGGGGCGTCACAAGAGACCCAGTACTTC. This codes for CASSPQGASQETQYF.

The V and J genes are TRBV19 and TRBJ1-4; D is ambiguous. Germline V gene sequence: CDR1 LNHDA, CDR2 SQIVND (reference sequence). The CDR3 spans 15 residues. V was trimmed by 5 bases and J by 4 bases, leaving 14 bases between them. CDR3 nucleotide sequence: TGTGCCAGTAGTCGTTCTGGAGGTGGTAATGAAAAACTGTTTTTT. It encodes CASSRSGGGNEKLFF.

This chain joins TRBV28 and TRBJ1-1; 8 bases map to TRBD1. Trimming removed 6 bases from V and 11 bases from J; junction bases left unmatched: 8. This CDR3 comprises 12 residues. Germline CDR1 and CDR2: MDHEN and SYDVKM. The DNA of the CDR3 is TGTGCCAGCAGCCTCAGGGGGCTGGGTGCTTTCTTT. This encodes CASSLRGLGAFF.

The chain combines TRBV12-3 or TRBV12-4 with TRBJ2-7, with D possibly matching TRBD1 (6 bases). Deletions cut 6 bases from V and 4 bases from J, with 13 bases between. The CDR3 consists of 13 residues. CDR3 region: CASRPPGQYEQYF. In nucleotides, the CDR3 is TGTGCCAGCAGGCCCCCGGGACAATACGAGCAGTACTTC.

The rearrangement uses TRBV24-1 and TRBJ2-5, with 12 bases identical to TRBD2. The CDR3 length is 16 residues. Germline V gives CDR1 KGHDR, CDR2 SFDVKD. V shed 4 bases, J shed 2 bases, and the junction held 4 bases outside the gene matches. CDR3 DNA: TGTGCCACCAGTGACACGACTAGCGGGAGTCAAGAGACCCAGTACTTC. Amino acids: CATSDTTSGSQETQYF.

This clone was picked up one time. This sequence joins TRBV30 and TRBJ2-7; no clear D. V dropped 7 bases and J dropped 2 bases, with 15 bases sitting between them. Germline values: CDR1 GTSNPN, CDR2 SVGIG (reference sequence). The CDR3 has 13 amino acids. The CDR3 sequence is CASQFQSTYEQYF. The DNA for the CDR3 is TGTGCCTCCCAATTTCAGTCGACCTACGAGCAGTACTTC.

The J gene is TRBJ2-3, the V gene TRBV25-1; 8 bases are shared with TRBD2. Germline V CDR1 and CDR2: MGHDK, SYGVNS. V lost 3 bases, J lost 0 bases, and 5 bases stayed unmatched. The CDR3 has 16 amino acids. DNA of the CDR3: TGTGCCAGCAGTGATACCGTAGCGGGGAGCACAGATACGCAGTATTTT. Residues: CASSDTVAGSTDTQYF.

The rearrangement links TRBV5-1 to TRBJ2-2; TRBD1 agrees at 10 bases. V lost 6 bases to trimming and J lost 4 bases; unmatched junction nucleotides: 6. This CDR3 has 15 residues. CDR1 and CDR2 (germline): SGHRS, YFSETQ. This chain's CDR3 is CASTTRTGGTGELFF. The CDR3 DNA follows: TGCGCCAGCACCACCCGGACAGGGGGCACCGGGGAGCTGTTTTTT.

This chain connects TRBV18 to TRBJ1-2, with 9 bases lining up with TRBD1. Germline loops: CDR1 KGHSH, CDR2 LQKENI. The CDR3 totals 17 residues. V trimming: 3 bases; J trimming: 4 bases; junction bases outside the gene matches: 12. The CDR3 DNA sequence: TGTGCCAGCTCACCCACGGGACAGGGCGGAAGGCGCTATGGCTACACCTTC. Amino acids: CASSPTGQGGRRYGYTF.

CDR3 DNA sequence: TGTGCCAGCAGTTTCGGAGCTAATGAAAAACTGTTTTTT. Amino acid sequence: CASSFGANEKLFF. This chain uses TRBV12-3 or TRBV12-4 with TRBJ1-4; no firm D call. Trimming cost V 3 bases and J 3 bases, with 5 bases left between them. The CDR3 is made up of 13 amino acids.

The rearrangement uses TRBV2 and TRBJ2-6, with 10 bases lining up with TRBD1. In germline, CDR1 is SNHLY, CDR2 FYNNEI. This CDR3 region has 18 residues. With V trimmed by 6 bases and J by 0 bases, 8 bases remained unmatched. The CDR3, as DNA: TGTGCCAGCAGCCCCGGGACAGGGGTAAGCTCTGGGGCCAACGTCCTGACTTTC. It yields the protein CASSPGTGVSSGANVLTF.

CDR3 in amino acids: CASSLGAWAGAKNIQYF. The CDR3 DNA sequence: TGTGCCAGCAGCTTGGGGGCTTGGGCGGGAGCGAAAAACATTCAGTACTTC. This chain connects TRBV5-4 to TRBJ2-4; 7 bases fit TRBD2. V shed 0 bases and J 4 bases; nucleotides not matched to a gene: 10. The CDR3 runs to 17 residues. Germline V gene lookup returns CDR1 SGHNT and CDR2 YYREEE (reference sequence).

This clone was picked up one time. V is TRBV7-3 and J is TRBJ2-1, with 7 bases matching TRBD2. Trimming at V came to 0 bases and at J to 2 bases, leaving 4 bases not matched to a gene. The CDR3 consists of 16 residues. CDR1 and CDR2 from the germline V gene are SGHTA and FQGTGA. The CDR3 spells CASSLTGREPYNEQFF. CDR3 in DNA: TGTGCCAGCAGCTTAACCGGGCGGGAGCCCTACAATGAGCAGTTCTTC.

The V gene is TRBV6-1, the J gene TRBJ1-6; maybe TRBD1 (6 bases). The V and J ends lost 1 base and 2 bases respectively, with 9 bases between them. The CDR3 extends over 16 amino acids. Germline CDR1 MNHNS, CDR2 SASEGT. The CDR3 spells CASSEDWTAYNSPLHF. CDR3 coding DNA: TGTGCCAGCAGTGAAGATTGGACAGCCTATAATTCACCCCTCCACTTT.